Listed here are 16 T cell receptor beta chains from one sample, sequenced in a study of blood T cell repertoires in COVID-19. The data were produced by immunoSEQ multiplex PCR, yet TCRdb's version contains in-frame clones alone and is incomplete. The data contain approximately 190,000 clones, around 80% of them singletons. Sequenced input: peripheral blood. These receptors came from a human donor in a cohort sampled during active COVID-19.

The chain joins TRBV5-1 to TRBJ2-7; a weak D match, TRBD1 (5 bases). This CDR3 comprises 15 residues. From germline, CDR1 is SGHRS and CDR2 YFSETQ. V lost 0 bases and J lost 1, with 11 bases in between. Here the CDR3 reads CASSLDRIVSYEQYF. The CDR3 nucleotides are TGCGCCAGCAGCTTGGACAGGATTGTATCCTACGAGCAGTACTTC.

The chain recombines TRBV4-1 with TRBJ2-3; D uncertain. This CDR3 region has 14 residues. The V gene lost 4 bases and the J gene lost 3 bases, with 11 bases spanning the gap. Germline assignment: CDR1 MGHRA and CDR2 YSYEKL. The DNA for the CDR3 is TGCGCCAGCAGCCGAACGCCCGGGACAGATACGCAGTATTTT. Translating gives CASSRTPGTDTQYF.

As concerns this clone: The junction departs from germline at one end; a sequencing error may be responsible. CDR3 DNA sequence: TGTGCCAGCAGTTACAGATTAGCGGGGCCAAACGTCTTC. Its protein is CASSYRLAGPNVF. V usage is TRBV6-5 and J usage is TRBJ2-1, with 8 bases matching TRBD2. The CDR3 spans 13 residues. Germline CDR1 reads MNHEY; CDR2 reads SVGAGI.

This chain links TRBV28 with TRBJ1-5, with 8 bases lining up with TRBD1. The J segment lost 6 bases and the V segment lost 3 bases, leaving 4 bases of the junction unmatched. There are 14 residues in the CDR3. Germline V gene data show CDR1 as MDHEN and CDR2 as SYDVKM. The CDR3 DNA sequence: TGTGCCAGCAGTTTCGGACAGGGAACTCAGCCCCAGCATTTT. Its protein is CASSFGQGTQPQHF. Looking up the rest from reference TRBV28 and TRBJ1-5 gives the full variable domain: DVKVTQSSRYLVKRTGEKVFLECVQDMDHENMFWYRQDPGLGLRLIYFSYDVKMKEKGDIPEGYSVSREKKERFSLILESASTNQTSMYLCASSFGQGTQPQHFGDGTRLSIL.

This chain joins TRBV6-2 or TRBV6-3 and TRBJ2-1, with 8 bases that match TRBD2. Germline assignment: CDR1 MNHEY and CDR2 SVGEGT. Germline trimming cut 2 bases from V and 6 bases from J; bases unmatched to any gene: 9. The CDR3 length is 16 residues. Here the CDR3 DNA reads TGTGCCAGCAGTTACCCCCCGGGAGGGGTTGGCAATGAGCAGTTCTTC. It is translated as CASSYPPGGVGNEQFF.

The genes are TRBV5-3 and TRBJ2-4; D might be TRBD1 (5 bases). TRBV5-3 counts as an open reading frame of uncertain function. The length of the CDR3 is 13 residues. V was cut by 3 bases and J by 10 bases, with 14 bases left in between. The CDR3 loop reads CARSSPPWTIQYF. The DNA for the CDR3 is TGTGCCAGAAGCTCCCCCCCCTGGACAATTCAGTACTTC.

The chain links TRBV3-1 (or the pseudogene TRBV3-2) to TRBJ2-1; 8 bases match TRBD1. V was pared by 4 bases and J by 9 bases, with 11 bases of the junction left unmatched. The CDR3 length is 15 residues. Germline CDR1 and CDR2: LGHDT and YNNKEL (reference sequence). This CDR3 reads CASSPQGAISGEQFF. The CDR3, as DNA: TGTGCCAGCAGCCCTCAGGGGGCCATATCGGGTGAGCAGTTCTTC.

The gene calls are TRBV19 and TRBJ2-1; D is perhaps TRBD2 (5 bases). CDR3 length: 12 amino acids. The V end lost 2 bases, the J end lost 9 bases, and 8 bases lay between the germline ends. From germline, CDR1 is LNHDA and CDR2 SQIVND (reference sequence). The CDR3 nucleotides read TGTGCCAGTAGTATACAAGGGAGTGAGCAGTTCTTC. Protein sequence: CASSIQGSEQFF.

This clone was seen a few times. This chain links TRBV6-2 or TRBV6-3 with TRBJ1-2; TRBD1 might be the D (6 bases). This CDR3 comprises 15 residues. Germline CDR1 is MNHEY and CDR2 is SVGEGT. With 6 bases removed from V and 3 bases from J, the gap between germline ends came to 17 bases. This chain's CDR3 is CASSLRRGLYYGYTF. The CDR3 nucleotides are TGTGCCAGCAGCCTCCGCAGGGGATTGTACTATGGCTACACCTTC.

This rearrangement joins TRBV5-6 to TRBJ2-7, with 7 nucleotides matching TRBD1. V was pared by 5 bases and J by 4 bases, with 3 bases of the junction left unmatched. Looked up from germline, CDR1 is SGHDT and CDR2 is YYEEEE. The CDR3 loop spans 12 amino acids. The CDR3 protein is CASSPQGYEQYF. The CDR3, as DNA: TGTGCCAGCAGTCCACAGGGGTACGAGCAGTACTTC.

The chain has TRBV9 and TRBJ2-3; maybe TRBD2 (5 bases). CDR1 and CDR2 from the germline V gene are SGDLS and YYNGEE. Trimming took 3 bases from V and 6 from J, leaving 14 bases between them. The CDR3 runs 14 residues. CDR3: CASSARTGLDTQYF. CDR3 sequence (DNA): TGTGCCAGCAGCGCCAGAACGGGATTGGATACGCAGTATTTT.

The chain has TRBV28 and TRBJ1-3; TRBD1 might be the D (6 bases). The CDR3 runs 16 residues. V gave up 4 bases and J gave up 0 bases, with 13 bases separating them. Germline values: CDR1 MDHEN, CDR2 SYDVKM. For the CDR3, the DNA is TGTGCCAGCAGTTCCCGACAGGATCTCTCTGGAAACACCATATATTTT. Protein product: CASSSRQDLSGNTIYF.

The chain employs TRBV11-2 and TRBJ2-5; D possibly corresponds to TRBD1 (5 bases). V lost 0 bases to trimming and J lost 7 bases, with 15 bases between them. The CDR3 has 15 amino acids. CDR1 is SGHAT, CDR2 FQNNGV, per germline. The CDR3 spells CASSLDQAFTGTQYF. Here the CDR3 DNA reads TGTGCCAGCAGCTTAGATCAGGCCTTTACAGGGACCCAGTACTTC.

The genes are TRBV19 and TRBJ2-5, with 7 bases lining up with TRBD2. This CDR3 is built from 13 residues. CDR1 is LNHDA, CDR2 SQIVND, per germline (reference sequence). The trim removed 2 bases at V and 10 bases at J, leaving 7 bases unmatched. The CDR3 loop reads CASSIREGEGQYF. CDR3 DNA sequence: TGTGCCAGTAGTATAAGGGAGGGAGAGGGCCAGTACTTC.

The chain links TRBV5-6 to TRBJ1-1, with a weak D call TRBD1 (6 bases). The CDR3 is 17 residues long. V was pared by 0 bases and J by 1 base, with 16 bases between. Per germline, CDR1 SGHDT and CDR2 YYEEEE. The CDR3 nucleotides are TGTGCCAGCAGCTTGGGGATAAGGACAGACCAGAACACTGAAGCTTTCTTT. It yields the protein CASSLGIRTDQNTEAFF.

The chain joins TRBV2 to TRBJ1-5; the match to TRBD1 covers 11 bases. This CDR3 contains 14 residues. After removal of 8 bases from V and 7 bases from J, the junction contained 7 bases not matched to a gene. CDR1 is SNHLY and CDR2 is FYNNEI in the germline V gene. The CDR3 loop reads CASCWTGGAQPQHF. CDR3 nucleotides: TGTGCCAGCTGCTGGACAGGGGGCGCCCAGCCCCAGCATTTT. The full variable domain, rest sourced from reference TRBV2 and TRBJ1-5, is EPEVTQTPSHQVTQMGQEVILRCVPISNHLYFYWYRQILGQKVEFLVSFYNNEISEKSEIFDDQFSVERPDGSNFTLKIRSTKLEDSAMYFCASCWTGGAQPQHFGDGTRLSIL.